This record covers a single T cell receptor beta chain. Its antigen remains unknown. This entry comes from a study of T cell responses to AZD1222 COVID-19 vaccine. Whole-study context: Second-dose schedules of about 4 or about 12 weeks were combined. Notes on the study in general: Clonal diversity was possibly underestimated, and the donors were mostly white British, with more females. Spike-specific TCR breadth and depth rose after two AZD1222 doses. Just six AZD1222 recipients tested seropositive at baseline.

Repertoires were generated with immunoSEQ multiplex PCR, while TCRdb's copy carries only in-frame clones and drops some. The table includes 46,000 or so clones, approximately 80% detected once. V gave up 1 base and J gave up 6 bases; unmatched junction bases: 4. The germline V gene has CDR1 LNHDA and CDR2 SQIVND (reference sequence). The CDR3 has 14 residues. The starting material was peripheral blood, obtained on day 0 of AZD1222 vaccination. The sequence was collected from an adult in good health. The rearrangement links TRBV19 to TRBJ1-1; 8 nucleotides line up with TRBD1. In DNA, the CDR3 is TGTGCCAGTAGTATAGGGGACAGGCTAGCTGAAGCTTTCTTT. It yields the protein CASSIGDRLAEAFF. Supplemented by reference TRBV19 and TRBJ1-1, the full variable domain reads DGGITQSPKYLFRKEGQNVTLSCEQNLNHDAMYWYRQDPGQGLRLIYYSQIVNDFQKGDIAEGYSVSREKKESFPLTVTSAQKNPTAFYLCASSIGDRLAEAFFGQGTRLTVV.